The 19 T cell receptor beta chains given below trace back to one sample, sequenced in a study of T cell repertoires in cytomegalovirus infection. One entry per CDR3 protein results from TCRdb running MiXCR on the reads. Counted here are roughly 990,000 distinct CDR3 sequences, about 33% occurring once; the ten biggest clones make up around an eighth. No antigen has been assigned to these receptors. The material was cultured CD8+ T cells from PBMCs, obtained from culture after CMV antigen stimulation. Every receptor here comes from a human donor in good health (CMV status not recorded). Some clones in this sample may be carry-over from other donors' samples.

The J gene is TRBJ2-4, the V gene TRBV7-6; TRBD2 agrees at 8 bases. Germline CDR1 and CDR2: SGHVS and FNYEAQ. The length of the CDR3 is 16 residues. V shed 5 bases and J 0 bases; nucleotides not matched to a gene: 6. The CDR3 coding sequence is TGTGCCAGCAGCCCCCAGGCGGGGGGAGCCAAAAACATTCAGTACTTC. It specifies CASSPQAGGAKNIQYF.

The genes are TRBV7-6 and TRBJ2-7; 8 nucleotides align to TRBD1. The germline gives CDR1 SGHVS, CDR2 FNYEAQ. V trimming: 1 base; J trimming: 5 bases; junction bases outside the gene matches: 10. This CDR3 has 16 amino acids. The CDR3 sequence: CASSLVLGAGGNEQYF. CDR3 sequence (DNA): TGTGCCAGCAGCTTAGTCCTCGGGGCAGGGGGCAACGAGCAGTACTTC.

The CDR3 is CASSTGVGTQYF. DNA of the CDR3: TGTGCCAGCAGCACAGGCGTTGGGACCCAGTACTTC. The chain links TRBV27 to TRBJ2-5; D may be TRBD1 (5 bases). The CDR3 length is 12 residues. The germline V gene has CDR1 MNHEY and CDR2 SMNVEV (reference sequence). Trimming cost V 6 bases and J 7 bases, with 12 bases left between them.

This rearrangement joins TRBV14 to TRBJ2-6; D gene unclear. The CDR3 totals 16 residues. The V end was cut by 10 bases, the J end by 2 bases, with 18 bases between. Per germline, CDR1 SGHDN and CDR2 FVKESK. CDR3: CAIRSFSGPGANVLTF. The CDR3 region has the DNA TGTGCCATCAGGAGCTTTAGTGGGCCTGGGGCCAACGTCCTGACTTTC.

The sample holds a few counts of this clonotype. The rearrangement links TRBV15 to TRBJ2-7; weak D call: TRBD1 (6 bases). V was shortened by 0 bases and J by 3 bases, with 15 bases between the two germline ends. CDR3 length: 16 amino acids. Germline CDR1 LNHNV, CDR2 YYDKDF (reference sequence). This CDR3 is CATSRDHEGVIYEQYF. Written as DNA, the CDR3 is TGTGCCACCAGCAGAGATCATGAGGGGGTGATCTACGAGCAGTACTTC.

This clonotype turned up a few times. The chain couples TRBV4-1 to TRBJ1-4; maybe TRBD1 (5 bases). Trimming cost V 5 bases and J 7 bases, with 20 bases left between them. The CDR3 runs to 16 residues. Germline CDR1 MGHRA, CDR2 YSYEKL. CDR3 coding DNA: TGCGCCAGCAGCTCAAGTCCACCGGCCGGGGGTGAAAAACTGTTTTTT. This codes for CASSSSPPAGGEKLFF.

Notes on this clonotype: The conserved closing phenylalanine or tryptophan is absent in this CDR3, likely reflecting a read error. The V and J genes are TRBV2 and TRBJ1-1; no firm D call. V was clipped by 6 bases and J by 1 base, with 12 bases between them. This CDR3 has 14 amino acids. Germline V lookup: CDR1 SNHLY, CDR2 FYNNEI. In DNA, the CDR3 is TGTGCCAGCAGGGGAACACAGCAGAACACTGAAGCTTTCCTT. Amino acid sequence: CASRGTQQNTEAFL.

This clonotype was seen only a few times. As DNA, the CDR3 is TGTGCCAGTAGTATAGATCTCTACAACTATGGCTACACCTTC. Protein sequence: CASSIDLYNYGYTF. The chain is built from TRBV19 and TRBJ1-2; D remains ambiguous. CDR3 length: 14 amino acids. Trimming cost V 0 bases and J 2 bases, with 7 bases left between them. Per germline, CDR1 LNHDA and CDR2 SQIVND (reference sequence).

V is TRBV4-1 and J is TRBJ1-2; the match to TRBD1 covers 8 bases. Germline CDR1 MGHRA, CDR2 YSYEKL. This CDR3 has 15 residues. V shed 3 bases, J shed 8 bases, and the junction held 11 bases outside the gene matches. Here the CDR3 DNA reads TGCGCCAGCAGCCATTACAGGACAGGGCCTGAAGGCTACACCTTC. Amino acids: CASSHYRTGPEGYTF.

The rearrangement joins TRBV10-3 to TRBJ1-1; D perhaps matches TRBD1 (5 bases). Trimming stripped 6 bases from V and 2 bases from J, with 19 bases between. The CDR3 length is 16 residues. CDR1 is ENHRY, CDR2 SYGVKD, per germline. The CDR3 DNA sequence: TGTGCCATCAGATTGGGGGTCCGGGACGGAAACACTGAAGCTTTCTTT. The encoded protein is CAIRLGVRDGNTEAFF.

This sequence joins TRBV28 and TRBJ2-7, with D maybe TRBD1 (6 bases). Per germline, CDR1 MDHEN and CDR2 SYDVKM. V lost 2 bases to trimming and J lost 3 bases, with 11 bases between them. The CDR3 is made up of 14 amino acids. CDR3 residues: CASSLKQGIYEQYV. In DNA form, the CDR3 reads TGTGCCAGCAGTTTAAAGCAGGGGATCTACGAGCAGTACGTC.

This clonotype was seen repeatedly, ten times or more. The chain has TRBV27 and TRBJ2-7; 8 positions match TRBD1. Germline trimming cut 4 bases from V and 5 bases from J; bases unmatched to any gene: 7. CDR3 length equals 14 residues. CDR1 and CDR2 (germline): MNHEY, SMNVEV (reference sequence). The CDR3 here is CASSSGQGGHEQYF. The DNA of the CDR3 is TGTGCCAGCAGTTCCGGACAGGGTGGTCACGAGCAGTACTTC.

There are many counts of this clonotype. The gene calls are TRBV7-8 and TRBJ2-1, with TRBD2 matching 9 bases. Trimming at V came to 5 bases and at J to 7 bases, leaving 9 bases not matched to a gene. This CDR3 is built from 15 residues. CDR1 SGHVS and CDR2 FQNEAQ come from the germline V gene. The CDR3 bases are TGTGCCAGCAGCATTAGCGGGGGAACCTTTAATGAGCAGTTCTTC. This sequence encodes CASSISGGTFNEQFF.

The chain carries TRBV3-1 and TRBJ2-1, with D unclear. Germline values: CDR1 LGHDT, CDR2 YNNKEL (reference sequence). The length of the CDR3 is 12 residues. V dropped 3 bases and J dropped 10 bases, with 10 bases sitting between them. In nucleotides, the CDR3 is TGTGCCAGCAGCCACCCGGCCGCCGAGCAGTTCTTC. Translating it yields CASSHPAAEQFF.

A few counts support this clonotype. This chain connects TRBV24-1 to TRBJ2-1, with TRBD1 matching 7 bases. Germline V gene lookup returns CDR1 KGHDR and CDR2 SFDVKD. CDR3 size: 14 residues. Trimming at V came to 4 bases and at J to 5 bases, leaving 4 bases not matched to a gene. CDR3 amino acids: CATSEWGQNNEQFF. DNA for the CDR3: TGTGCCACCAGTGAATGGGGACAGAACAATGAGCAGTTCTTC.

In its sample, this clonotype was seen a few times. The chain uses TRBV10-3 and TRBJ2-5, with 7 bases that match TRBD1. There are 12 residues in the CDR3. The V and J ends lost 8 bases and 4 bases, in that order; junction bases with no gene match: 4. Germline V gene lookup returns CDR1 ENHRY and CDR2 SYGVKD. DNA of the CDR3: TGTGCCATCGCCCGGGACAGAGAGACCCAGTACTTC. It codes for CAIARDRETQYF.

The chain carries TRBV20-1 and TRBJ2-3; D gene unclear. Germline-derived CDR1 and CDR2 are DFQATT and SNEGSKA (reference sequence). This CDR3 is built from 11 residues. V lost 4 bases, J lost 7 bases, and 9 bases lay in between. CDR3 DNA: TGCAGTGCTATATTTGCAAATACGCAGTATTTT. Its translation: CSAIFANTQYF.

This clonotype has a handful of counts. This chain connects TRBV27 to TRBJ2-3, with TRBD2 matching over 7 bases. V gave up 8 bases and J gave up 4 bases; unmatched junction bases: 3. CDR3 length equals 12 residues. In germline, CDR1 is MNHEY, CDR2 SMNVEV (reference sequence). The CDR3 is CASGRVADTQYF. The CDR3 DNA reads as TGTGCCAGCGGGAGGGTGGCAGATACGCAGTATTTT.

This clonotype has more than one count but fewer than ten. This CDR3 is CASSGTEVRPLHF. Written as DNA, the CDR3 is TGTGCCAGCAGCGGGACAGAAGTTAGACCCCTCCACTTT. The rearrangement links TRBV27 to TRBJ1-6; 7 nucleotides align to TRBD1. The germline CDR1 and CDR2 sequences are MNHEY and SMNVEV (reference sequence). V dropped 6 bases and J dropped 12; count of bases not matched to a gene: 8. This CDR3 is built from 13 residues.